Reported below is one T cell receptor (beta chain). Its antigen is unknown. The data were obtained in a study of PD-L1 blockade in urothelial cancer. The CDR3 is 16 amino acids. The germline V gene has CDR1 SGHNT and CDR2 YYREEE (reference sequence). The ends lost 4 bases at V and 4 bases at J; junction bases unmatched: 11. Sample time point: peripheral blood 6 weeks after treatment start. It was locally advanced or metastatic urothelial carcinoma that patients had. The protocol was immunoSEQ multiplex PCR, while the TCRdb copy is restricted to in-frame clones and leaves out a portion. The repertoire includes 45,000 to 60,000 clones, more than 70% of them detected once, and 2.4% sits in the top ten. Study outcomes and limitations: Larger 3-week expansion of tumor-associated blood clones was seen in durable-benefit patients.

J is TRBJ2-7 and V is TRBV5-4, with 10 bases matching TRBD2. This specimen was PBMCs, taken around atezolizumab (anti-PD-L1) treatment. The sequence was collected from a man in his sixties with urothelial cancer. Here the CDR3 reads CASSPGGTSDDYEQYF. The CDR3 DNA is TGTGCCAGCAGCCCGGGGGGGACTAGCGATGATTACGAGCAGTACTTC. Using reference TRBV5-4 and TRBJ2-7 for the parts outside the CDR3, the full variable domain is ETGVTQSPTHLIKTRGQQVTLRCSSQSGHNTVSWYQQALGQGPQFIFQYYREEENGRGNFPPRFSGLQFPNYSSELNVNALELDDSALYLCASSPGGTSDDYEQYFGPGTRLTVT.